The 9 T cell receptor beta chains below all came from one sample that was sequenced in a study of cytotoxic CD8 clonotypes in ibrutinib-treated CLL (dated by TCRdb to 2020 to 2023). Sample time point, as interpreted from the label and publication: roughly 2 years on ibrutinib. The library was made by the immunoSEQ multiplex PCR assay. The immuneACCESS repertoire file appears here via TCRdb, limited to in-frame rearrangements. These files lack a portion of the clones; in checked studies, under half of the deficit traces to unresolved V genes, and the cause of the others is not known. Here the sample has about 97,000 clones; around 77% occur a single time. Of the sample, about 22% is held by the ten largest clones. This sample comprised PBMCs, obtained after 24 months of ibrutinib treatment. These receptors were obtained from a human donor with chronic lymphocytic leukemia.

This clone was seen only once. This chain links TRBV12-5 with TRBJ2-5; TRBD1 matches at 7 bases. V was pared by 3 bases and J by 13 bases, with 5 bases of the junction left unmatched. The length of the CDR3 is 11 residues. Germline-derived CDR1 and CDR2 are LGHNT and FRNRAP. CDR3 in DNA: TGTGCTAGTGGTTTAGACAGGGCGAGGTACTTC. It yields the protein CASGLDRARYF.

The J gene is TRBJ1-4, the V gene TRBV19; D is unclear. The length of the CDR3 is 13 residues. Germline V lookup: CDR1 LNHDA, CDR2 SQIVND (reference sequence). V shed 3 bases and J shed 0 bases, with 2 bases lying between them. CDR3 coding DNA: TGTGCCAGTAGTATGGCAACTAATGAAAAACTGTTTTTT. It translates to CASSMATNEKLFF.

CDR3 nucleotide sequence: TGTGCCAGTAGTATAGATTCGAGGGATCCTTTCTTC. Translated: CASSIDSRDPFF. The J gene is TRBJ2-1, the V gene TRBV19; a weak D match, TRBD2 (5 bases). This CDR3 has 12 amino acids. Germline V lookup: CDR1 LNHDA, CDR2 SQIVND (reference sequence). The V and J ends lost 0 bases and 16 bases respectively, with 13 bases between them.

The V gene is TRBV28, the J gene TRBJ1-2; maybe TRBD1 (5 bases). Per germline, CDR1 MDHEN and CDR2 SYDVKM. The CDR3 has 13 residues. Trimming pared 2 bases from V and 3 bases from J, leaving 7 bases between. CDR3 sequence (DNA): TGTGCCAGCAGTTTACGCAGGGACTATGGCTACACCTTC. Encoded protein: CASSLRRDYGYTF.

A few counts support this clone. This chain connects TRBV5-1 to TRBJ1-4; 7 nucleotides line up with TRBD1. With 4 bases clipped from V and 3 bases from J, the junction kept 3 bases outside the gene matches. Germline V lookup: CDR1 SGHRS, CDR2 YFSETQ. The CDR3 has 14 residues. The CDR3 sequence is CASSTGQPNEKLFF. The CDR3 DNA is TGCGCCAGCAGCACGGGACAGCCTAATGAAAAACTGTTTTTT.

The V call is TRBV23-1, the J call TRBJ1-2; 8 bases agree with TRBD1. TRBV23-1 is designated an ORF whose function remains uncertain. With V trimmed by 0 bases and J by 0 bases, 3 bases remained unmatched. The CDR3 runs to 16 residues. The CDR3 loop is CASSQSEGQANYGYTF. CDR3 bases: TGCGCCAGCAGTCAATCGGAGGGACAGGCTAACTATGGCTACACCTTC.

The V call is TRBV7-9, the J call TRBJ1-1; 8 bases line up with TRBD1. The trim removed 4 bases at V and 1 base at J, leaving 2 bases unmatched. The CDR3 covers 14 residues. The V gene's germline CDR1 is SEHNR and CDR2 FQNEAQ (reference sequence). CDR3 bases: TGTGCCAGCAGCTCACAGGGGGGGAACACTGAAGCTTTCTTT. This sequence encodes CASSSQGGNTEAFF.

V is TRBV7-9 and J is TRBJ2-3, with 7 nucleotides matching TRBD2. Unmatched junction bases numbered 14, after V lost 6 bases and J lost 2 bases. This CDR3 contains 17 residues. Germline CDR1 SEHNR, CDR2 FQNEAQ (reference sequence). For the CDR3, the DNA is TGTGCCAGCAGATTCAGAGCGGGGCTAGCGACCACAGATACGCAGTATTTT. Translation: CASRFRAGLATTDTQYF.

This clone was picked up a small number of times. V is TRBV19 and J is TRBJ1-2; TRBD1 is a possible D gene (6 bases). V dropped 8 bases and J dropped 8 bases, with 18 bases sitting between them. The CDR3 sequence is 13 residues long. CDR1 LNHDA and CDR2 SQIVND come from the germline V gene (reference sequence). DNA of the CDR3: TGTGCCAGTGCCCCCACAGGGCCGGAAGGCTACACCTTC. Translating it yields CASAPTGPEGYTF.